The clone carrying this T cell receptor beta chain was observed many times. Absent ophthalmopathy progression within 18 months defined stable Graves' hyperthyroidism. The entry originates in a study of T cells in Graves' hyperthyroidism and ophthalmopathy. Whole-study context: Peripheral blood was secured at the point of initial diagnosis, before any treatment.

The source material, RNA transcripts, was used to amplify TCR beta CDR3 regions. First-round RT-PCR targeting the TCR CDR3 was performed with the HTBI primer set. TCRdb processed the multiplex PCR reads anew with MiXCR; each CDR3 protein has one entry. The table records hundreds of thousands of distinct CDR3 sequences, 13% to 15% of them present only once. Sequencing was performed on blood. This TCR derives from a woman younger than 35 with Graves' hyperthyroidism.

The CDR3 sequence: CASSFADRRNTEAFF. Here the CDR3 DNA reads TGTGCCAGCAGTTTCGCGGACAGGAGGAACACTGAAGCTTTCTTT. The V and J genes are TRBV28 and TRBJ1-1; TRBD1 agrees at 7 bases. The CDR3 covers 15 residues. V trimming: 3 bases; J trimming: 1 base; junction bases outside the gene matches: 5. Germline V gene lookup returns CDR1 MDHEN and CDR2 SYDVKM.